This T cell receptor beta chain was obtained from a study of blood T cells in healthy people across ages. Study results and caveats: Older age coincided with a roughly linear decline in TCR beta diversity per million T cells. Naive T cell percentage showed a strong correlation with the diversity of TCR beta.

A J-beta primer mix and a sample-barcoded 5' primer were used in a second PCR of about 7 to 12 cycles. TCRdb itself ran the 5' RACE reads through MiXCR, one entry per CDR3 protein. This table has approximately 1.5 million distinct CDR3 sequences, roughly two fifths appearing once. Trimming removed 5 bases from V and 4 bases from J, with 11 bases in between. The CDR3 spans 13 residues. Germline V lookup: CDR1 SGHTA, CDR2 FQGNSA. Regarding this clonotype: What it recognizes is unknown.

Sequenced sample: blood. The chain has TRBV7-2 and TRBJ1-1, with D possibly being TRBD1 (6 bases). This sequence originates from a woman between 18 and 29 years old in good health. CDR3: CASSVVGATEAFF. The CDR3 nucleotides are TGTGCCAGCAGCGTAGTGGGGGCCACTGAAGCTTTCTTT.